A selection of T cell receptor beta chains follows, all from one sample in a study of shared clonotypes between healthy human individuals. TCRdb keeps only in-frame clones here, not all; method: immunoSEQ multiplex PCR. In the table there are 2 million to 2.5 million clones, approximately 95% of which are singletons. Sequenced: naive CD4+ T cells from PBMCs. These receptor sequences come from a man younger than 35 in good health. Some clones in this sample may be carry-over from other donors' samples. CDR3s include the opening cysteine and the closing phenylalanine or tryptophan. The order of the fields is V gene, CDR3 length, D gene, clone size, J gene, CDR3 DNA, CDR3 protein. A D gene is named only where the DNA matches it firmly. Clone sizes are given selectively: once, few, many, or a class where the clone is expanded.

TRBV5-6	14	-	-	TRBJ2-3	TGTGCCAGCAGCTTCGGCGGGACCAGAGATACGCAGTATTTT	CASSFGGTRDTQYF
TRBV7-2	17	-	once	TRBJ2-3	TGTGCCAGCAGCTCCCAAGGAGGGACCCCTAGCACAGATACGCAGTATTTT	CASSSQGGTPSTDTQYF
TRBV7-2	17	TRBD2	-	TRBJ2-1	TGTGCCAGCAGCGCACTAGCGGGGGTAAGCTCCTACAATGAGCAGTTCTTC	CASSALAGVSSYNEQFF
TRBV10-3	13	-	-	TRBJ1-1	TGTGCCATCAGCTGGAACATGAACACTGAAGCTTTCTTT	CAISWNMNTEAFF
TRBV7-2	15	TRBD2	-	TRBJ2-7	TGTGCCAGCAGCTGGGGACTAGCGGGAACCTACGAGCAGTACTTC	CASSWGLAGTYEQYF
TRBV7-7	15	TRBD2	-	TRBJ2-5	TGTGCCAGCAGCCCCCAGGCGGGAGGGTTTGAGACCCAGTACTTC	CASSPQAGGFETQYF
TRBV11-1	16	-	-	TRBJ2-1	TGTGCCAGCAGCCTCTTCCAGGGTAGCTCCTACAATGAGCAGTTCTTC	CASSLFQGSSYNEQFF
TRBV28	20	-	-	TRBJ1-2	TGTGCCAGCAGTTCTCCCCTGACCGGGACACCGGTTCACTCTAACTATGGCTACACCTTC	CASSSPLTGTPVHSNYGYTF
TRBV6-5	16	TRBD2	-	TRBJ2-1	TGTGCCAGCAGTTATCTAGCGGGAGGGGTCTACAATGAGCAGTTCTTC	CASSYLAGGVYNEQFF
TRBV11-2	15	TRBD2	-	TRBJ2-1	TGTGCCAGCAGACTTAGCGGGAGCTCCTACAATGAGCAGTTCTTC	CASRLSGSSYNEQFF
TRBV5-1	14	-	-	TRBJ1-3	TGCGCCAGCAGCGAAACGGGAGGTGGAAACACCATATATTTT	CASSETGGGNTIYF
TRBV7-6	16	-	-	TRBJ1-3	TGTGCCAGCAGCTTGGGAGGTTCCCACTCTGGAAACACCATATATTTT	CASSLGGSHSGNTIYF
TRBV7-3	13	-	once	TRBJ2-5	TGTGCCAGCAGCTTATATGGCTTTGAGACCCAGTACTTC	CASSLYGFETQYF
TRBV2	15	-	-	TRBJ1-5	TGTGCCAGCGGAGGGGGGGCAGGGGCCTATCAGCCCCAGCATTTT	CASGGGAGAYQPQHF
TRBV30	15	-	-	TRBJ1-3	TGTGCCTGGAGAGGGACACGAAGCTCTGGAAACACCATATATTTT	CAWRGTRSSGNTIYF
TRBV11-2	16	-	once	TRBJ1-2	TGTGCCAGCAGCCCTATCGACAAGGGACTTGGAGAGGGCTACACCTTC	CASSPIDKGLGEGYTF
TRBV6-5	15	-	-	TRBJ1-2	TGTGCCAGCAGTCACGGAGGGACCACTAACTATGGCTACACCTTC	CASSHGGTTNYGYTF
TRBV28	12	-	few	TRBJ1-5	TGTGCCTACCAAGGGGGGGGGCAGCCCCAGCATTTT	CAYQGGGQPQHF
TRBV2	11	-	once	TRBJ1-2	TGTGCCAGCCTAAAGGACTATGGCTACACCTTC	CASLKDYGYTF
TRBV5-4	16	TRBD2	-	TRBJ2-1	TGTGCCAGCAGAAAGACCGGGACTAGCGCTCACAATGAGCAGTTCTTC	CASRKTGTSAHNEQFF
TRBV6-6	15	-	-	TRBJ2-1	TGTGCCAGCAGTCCTCCGGGACAACTTTACAATGAGCAGTTCTTC	CASSPPGQLYNEQFF
TRBV5-4	14	-	-	TRBJ2-7	TGTGCCGCCGGAACGAGTGGATTAGCCTACGAGCAGTACTTC	CAAGTSGLAYEQYF
TRBV28	15	-	-	TRBJ2-1	TGTGCCAGCAGTCCCAGGGGAGAGCTTAAACATGAGCAGTTCTTC	CASSPRGELKHEQFF
TRBV15	13	-	-	TRBJ1-2	TGTGCCACCAGCAGAGATGGCGAGGGTGGCTACACCTTC	CATSRDGEGGYTF
TRBV10-3	14	-	-	TRBJ1-5	TGTGCCATCAGTGGAGGGGATAGCAATCAGCCCCAGCATTTT	CAISGGDSNQPQHF
TRBV28	14	-	-	TRBJ2-2	TGTGCCAGCAGTTTCGGGGGGCGGACCGGGGAGCTGTTTTTT	CASSFGGRTGELFF
TRBV27	16	TRBD2	once	TRBJ2-1	TGTGCCAGCAGTTCGGCAATGAGCGGGAGAACACATGAGCAGTTCTTC	CASSSAMSGRTHEQFF
TRBV30	14	-	-	TRBJ2-7	TGTGCCTGGAGTTCAGGACATGGCTCCTACGAGCAGTACTTC	CAWSSGHGSYEQYF
TRBV5-1	19	TRBD2	-	TRBJ2-3	TGCGCCAGCAGCTTCTCCACTCCAACCGGACTAGCAGACACAGATACGCAGTATTTT	CASSFSTPTGLADTDTQYF
TRBV2	13	-	-	TRBJ1-2	TGTGCCAGCAGTGAAAGTTTCCAGCATGGCTACACCTTC	CASSESFQHGYTF
TRBV29-1	12	-	few	TRBJ2-5	TGCAGCGTTGATGCGGGGCAAGAGACCCAGTACTTC	CSVDAGQETQYF
TRBV4-1	15	-	-	TRBJ1-5	TGCGCCAGCAGCCAAGAGAGTGAGGAGGGGGAGCCCCAGCATTTT	CASSQESEEGEPQHF
TRBV6-5	15	-	-	TRBJ1-2	TGTGCCAGCAGTTCCGCTCCGGCAGGGACTTATGGCTACACCTTC	CASSSAPAGTYGYTF
TRBV2	11	-	-	TRBJ2-7	TGTGCCAGCGGGAGCTCCTACGAGCAGTACTTC	CASGSSYEQYF
TRBV5-4	16	-	once	TRBJ2-7	TGTGCCAGCAGCTTGAAGAAGGGACTGGGTGCCTTGGAGCAGTACTTC	CASSLKKGLGALEQYF
TRBV28	15	-	-	TRBJ2-7	TGTGCCAGCGTAAACGGACGTCGGGGTCCCTACGAGCAGTACTTC	CASVNGRRGPYEQYF
TRBV2	15	TRBD1	-	TRBJ2-7	TGTGCCAGCACCCTACGGGGGACAGGGGTCTACGAGCAGTACTTC	CASTLRGTGVYEQYF
TRBV20-1	11	TRBD1	-	TRBJ2-1	TGCAGTGCTTACAGGGGGAATGAGCAGTTCTTC	CSAYRGNEQFF
TRBV5-1	16	-	once	TRBJ2-1	TGCGCCAGCAGCTTGGCCCTATCCCTCCCGAACAATGAGCAGTTCTTC	CASSLALSLPNNEQFF
TRBV30	16	TRBD2	-	TRBJ2-5	TGTGCCTGGAGTAAGGGACTAGCGGGAGTCAGAGAGACCCAGTACTTC	CAWSKGLAGVRETQYF
TRBV5-1	14	-	-	TRBJ2-7	TGCGCCAGCAGCTTGGTGGCTAGCGCCTACGAGCAGTACTTC	CASSLVASAYEQYF
TRBV27	15	-	-	TRBJ2-2	TGTGCCAGCAGTTTATGGGGGGCTAACACCGGGGAGCTGTTTTTT	CASSLWGANTGELFF
TRBV5-4	13	-	-	TRBJ2-3	TGTGCCAGCAGCTTGCGGAGCACAGATACGCAGTATTTT	CASSLRSTDTQYF
TRBV18	13	TRBD1	-	TRBJ1-5	TGTGCCAGCTCACAGGGGGCCGGGCAGCCCCAGCATTTT	CASSQGAGQPQHF
TRBV7-3	14	-	once	TRBJ1-1	TGTGCCAGCAGCTTACAGGGTAAGGGCACTGAAGCTTTCTTT	CASSLQGKGTEAFF
TRBV7-2	16	-	-	TRBJ2-3	TGTGCCAGCAGCTTAGCGCGCAGGGTTGGTGCAGATACGCAGTATTTT	CASSLARRVGADTQYF
TRBV19	21	TRBD1	-	TRBJ1-5	TGTGCCAGTAGTTCTCGGCTATCCGGGACAGGGGTTAAGGGGAGCAATCAGCCCCAGCATTTT	CASSSRLSGTGVKGSNQPQHF
TRBV9	15	-	-	TRBJ2-7	TGTGCCAGCAGCCCTGGAGACACTGATTACTACGAGCAGTACTTC	CASSPGDTDYYEQYF
TRBV5-1	16	-	-	TRBJ2-2	TGCGCCAGCAGCTCGTATAGCGAGGCGAACACCGGGGAGCTGTTTTTT	CASSSYSEANTGELFF
TRBV6-5	13	-	-	TRBJ2-4	TGTGCCAGCAGTTCTGACAGAGGTGGCATTCAGTACTTC	CASSSDRGGIQYF
TRBV5-1	15	TRBD2	once	TRBJ2-7	TGCGCCAGCAGCTTGGGCGGGAGGGGCACCTACGAGCAGTACTTC	CASSLGGRGTYEQYF
TRBV9	17	-	-	TRBJ2-1	TGTGCCAGCAGCACATCCGTCCGGCTAGCGAACTACAATGAGCAGTTCTTC	CASSTSVRLANYNEQFF
TRBV20-1	11	-	few	TRBJ1-1	TGCAGTGCTACTCTACAGGATGGTGCTTTCTTT	CSATLQDGAFF
TRBV5-1	17	TRBD2	-	TRBJ2-3	TGCGCCAGCAGCCACTCCAGTAGCGGGAGATACGCAGATACGCAGTATTTT	CASSHSSSGRYADTQYF
TRBV14	17	TRBD1	-	TRBJ2-1	TGTGCCAGCAGCCAAACTACGACAGGGTGGTCGGTCAATGAGCAGTTCTTC	CASSQTTTGWSVNEQFF
TRBV30	15	TRBD2	once	TRBJ2-3	TGTGCCTTCCAGGGAGGACTAGCGGGAGCAGATACGCAGTATTTT	CAFQGGLAGADTQYF
TRBV7-8	16	TRBD2	-	TRBJ2-1	TGTGCCAGCAGCCTACGAATTGGCGGGAGCCACAATGAGCAGTTCTTC	CASSLRIGGSHNEQFF